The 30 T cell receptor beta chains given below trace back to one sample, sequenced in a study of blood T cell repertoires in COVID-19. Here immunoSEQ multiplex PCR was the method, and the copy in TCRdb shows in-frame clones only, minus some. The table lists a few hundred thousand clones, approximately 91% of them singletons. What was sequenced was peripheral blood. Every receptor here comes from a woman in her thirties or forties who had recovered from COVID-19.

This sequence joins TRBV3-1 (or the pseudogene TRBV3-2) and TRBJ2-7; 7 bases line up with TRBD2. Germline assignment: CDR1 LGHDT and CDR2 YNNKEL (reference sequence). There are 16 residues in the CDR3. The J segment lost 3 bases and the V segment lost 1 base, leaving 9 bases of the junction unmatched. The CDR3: CASSQGSSGRLYEQYF. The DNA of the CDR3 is TGTGCCAGCAGCCAAGGGTCTAGCGGTAGACTCTACGAGCAGTACTTC.

In nucleotides, the CDR3 is TGCGCCAGCAGCTTACTAGCGGGCACAGATACGCAGTATTTT. This encodes CASSLLAGTDTQYF. The chain employs TRBV5-1 and TRBJ2-3, with 8 bases identical to TRBD2. With V trimmed by 2 bases and J by 1 base, 0 bases remained unmatched. The CDR3 contains 14 residues. CDR1 is SGHRS, CDR2 YFSETQ, per germline.

The CDR3 DNA is TGTGCCAGCAGTGACTGGCAGGGTAATGAAAAACTGTTTTTT. It yields the protein CASSDWQGNEKLFF. This chain connects TRBV2 to TRBJ1-4; D perhaps matches TRBD1 (5 bases). With 3 bases removed from V and 4 bases from J, the gap between germline ends came to 9 bases. Germline V gives CDR1 SNHLY, CDR2 FYNNEI. This CDR3 has 14 amino acids.

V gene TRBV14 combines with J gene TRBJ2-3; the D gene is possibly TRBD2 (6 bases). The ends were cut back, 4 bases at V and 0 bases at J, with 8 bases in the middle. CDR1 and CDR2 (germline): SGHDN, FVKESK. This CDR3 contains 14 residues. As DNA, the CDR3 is TGTGCCAGCAGCCGGGGACTTAGCACAGATACGCAGTATTTT. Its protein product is CASSRGLSTDTQYF.

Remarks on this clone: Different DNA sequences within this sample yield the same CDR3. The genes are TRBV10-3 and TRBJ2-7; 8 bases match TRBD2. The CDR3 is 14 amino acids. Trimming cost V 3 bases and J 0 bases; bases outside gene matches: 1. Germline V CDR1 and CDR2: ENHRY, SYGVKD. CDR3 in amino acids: CAISEGTSSYEQYF. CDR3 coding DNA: TGTGCCATCAGTGAAGGGACTAGCTCCTACGAGCAGTACTTC.

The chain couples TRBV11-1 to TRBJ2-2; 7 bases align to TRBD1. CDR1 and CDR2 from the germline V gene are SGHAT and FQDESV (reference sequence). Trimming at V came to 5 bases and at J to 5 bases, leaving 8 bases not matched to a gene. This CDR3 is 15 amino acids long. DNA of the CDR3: TGTGCCAGCAGCCGAGCTACGACAGGGACCGGGGAGCTGTTTTTT. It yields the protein CASSRATTGTGELFF.

The CDR3 DNA reads TGTGCCAGCAGCGGACAGGGGGCGCCTCAAGATGAAAAACTGTTTTTT. As protein: CASSGQGAPQDEKLFF. The genes are TRBV5-8 and TRBJ1-4; 11 bases match TRBD1. This CDR3 contains 16 residues. The V gene's germline CDR1 is SGHTS and CDR2 YDEGEE. The trim removed 4 bases at V and 6 bases at J, leaving 8 bases unmatched.

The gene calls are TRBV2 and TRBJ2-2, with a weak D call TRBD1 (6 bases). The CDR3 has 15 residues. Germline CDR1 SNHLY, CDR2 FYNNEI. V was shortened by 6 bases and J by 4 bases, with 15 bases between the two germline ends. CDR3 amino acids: CASRQQGIGTGELFF. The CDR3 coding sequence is TGTGCCAGCAGACAACAGGGAATTGGCACCGGGGAGCTGTTTTTT.

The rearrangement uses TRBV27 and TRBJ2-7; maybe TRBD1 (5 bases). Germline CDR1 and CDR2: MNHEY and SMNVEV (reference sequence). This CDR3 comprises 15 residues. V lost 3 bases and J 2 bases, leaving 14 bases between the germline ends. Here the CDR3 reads CASSFRGRAAYEQYF. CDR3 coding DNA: TGTGCCAGCAGTTTTAGGGGCAGGGCCGCCTACGAGCAGTACTTC.

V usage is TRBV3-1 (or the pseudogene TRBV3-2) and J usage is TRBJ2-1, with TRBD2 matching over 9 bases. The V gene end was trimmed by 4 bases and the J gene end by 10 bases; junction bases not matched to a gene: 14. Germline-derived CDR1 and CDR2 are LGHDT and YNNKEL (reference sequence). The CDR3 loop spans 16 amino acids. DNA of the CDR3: TGTGCCAGCAGCCCCCCTCGGGCGGGAGGGCCCGGGGAGCAGTTCTTC. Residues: CASSPPRAGGPGEQFF.

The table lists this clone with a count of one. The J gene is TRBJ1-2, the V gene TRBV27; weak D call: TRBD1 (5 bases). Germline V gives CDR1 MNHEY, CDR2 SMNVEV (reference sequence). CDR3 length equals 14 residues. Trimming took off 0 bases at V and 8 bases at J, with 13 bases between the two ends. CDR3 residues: CASSLSSTGRGYTF. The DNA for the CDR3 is TGTGCCAGCAGTTTATCGAGCACAGGAAGAGGCTACACCTTC.

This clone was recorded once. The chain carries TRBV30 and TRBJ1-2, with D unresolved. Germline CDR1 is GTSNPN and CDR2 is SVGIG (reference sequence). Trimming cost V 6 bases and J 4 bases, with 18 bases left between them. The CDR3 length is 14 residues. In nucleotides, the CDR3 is TGTGCCTGCCCCTGGGAGAGCCTTAGCTATGGCTACACCTTC. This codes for CACPWESLSYGYTF.

The CDR3 loop reads CASSLLGLGQNEKLFF. The CDR3 coding sequence is TGTGCCAGCAGTTTATTGGGGCTCGGGCAGAATGAAAAACTGTTTTTT. The chain joins TRBV27 to TRBJ1-4, with D possibly being TRBD1 (5 bases). V lost 1 base, J lost 5 bases, and 14 bases lay in between. Germline CDR1 is MNHEY and CDR2 is SMNVEV (reference sequence). CDR3 length: 16 amino acids.

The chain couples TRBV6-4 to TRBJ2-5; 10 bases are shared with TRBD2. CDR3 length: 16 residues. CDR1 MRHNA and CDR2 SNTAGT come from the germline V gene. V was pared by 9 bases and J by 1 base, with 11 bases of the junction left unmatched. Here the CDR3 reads CASTELAGRGQETQYF. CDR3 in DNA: TGTGCCAGTACCGAACTAGCGGGAAGGGGCCAAGAGACCCAGTACTTC.

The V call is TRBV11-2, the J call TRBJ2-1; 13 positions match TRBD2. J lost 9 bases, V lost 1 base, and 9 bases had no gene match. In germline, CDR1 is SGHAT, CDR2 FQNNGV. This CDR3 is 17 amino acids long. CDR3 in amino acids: CASSLVSGTSGTVEQFF. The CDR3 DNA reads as TGTGCCAGCAGCTTAGTCTCTGGGACTAGCGGGACTGTTGAGCAGTTCTTC.

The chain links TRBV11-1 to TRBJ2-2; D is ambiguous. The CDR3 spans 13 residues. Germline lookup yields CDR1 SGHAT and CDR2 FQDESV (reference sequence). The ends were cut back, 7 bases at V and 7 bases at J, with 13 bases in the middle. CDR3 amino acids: CASNAWAGGELFF. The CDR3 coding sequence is TGTGCCAGCAACGCATGGGCTGGCGGGGAGCTGTTTTTT.

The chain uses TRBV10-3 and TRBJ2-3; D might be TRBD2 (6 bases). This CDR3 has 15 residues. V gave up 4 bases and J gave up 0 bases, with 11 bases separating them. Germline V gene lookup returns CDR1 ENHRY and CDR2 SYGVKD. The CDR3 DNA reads TGTGCCATCAGTGCGACTAGTGGGAGCACAGATACGCAGTATTTT. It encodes CAISATSGSTDTQYF.

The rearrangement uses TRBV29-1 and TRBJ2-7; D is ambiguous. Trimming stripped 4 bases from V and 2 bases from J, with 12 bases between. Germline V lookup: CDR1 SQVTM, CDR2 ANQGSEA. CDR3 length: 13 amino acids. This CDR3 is CSVAGRLTYEQYF. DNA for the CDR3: TGCAGCGTTGCCGGCAGGCTAACCTACGAGCAGTACTTC.

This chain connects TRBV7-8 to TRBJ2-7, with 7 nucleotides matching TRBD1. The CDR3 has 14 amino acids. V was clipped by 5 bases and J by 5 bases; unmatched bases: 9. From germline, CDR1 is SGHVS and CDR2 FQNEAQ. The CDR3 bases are TGTGCCAGCAGCCCGAGGACAGGCCTGGACGAGCAGTACTTC. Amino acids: CASSPRTGLDEQYF.

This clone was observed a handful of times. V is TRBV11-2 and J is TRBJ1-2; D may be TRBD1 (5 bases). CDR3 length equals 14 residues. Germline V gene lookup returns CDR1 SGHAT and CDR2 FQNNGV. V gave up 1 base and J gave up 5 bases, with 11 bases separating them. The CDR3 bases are TGTGCCAGCAGCTTAGGGAGAAGGGGTTATGGCTACACCTTC. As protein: CASSLGRRGYGYTF. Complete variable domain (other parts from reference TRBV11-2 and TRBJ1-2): EAGVAQSPRYKIIEKRQSVAFWCNPISGHATLYWYQQILGQGPKLLIQFQNNGVVDDSQLPKDRFSAERLKGVDSTLKIQPAKLEDSAVYLCASSLGRRGYGYTFGSGTRLTVV.

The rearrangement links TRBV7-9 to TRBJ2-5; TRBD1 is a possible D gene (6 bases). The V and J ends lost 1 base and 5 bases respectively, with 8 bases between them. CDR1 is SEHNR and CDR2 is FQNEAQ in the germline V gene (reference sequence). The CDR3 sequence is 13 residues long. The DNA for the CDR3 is TGTGCCAGCAGCTTAGTGGGGGCGGAGACCCAGTACTTC. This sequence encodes CASSLVGAETQYF.

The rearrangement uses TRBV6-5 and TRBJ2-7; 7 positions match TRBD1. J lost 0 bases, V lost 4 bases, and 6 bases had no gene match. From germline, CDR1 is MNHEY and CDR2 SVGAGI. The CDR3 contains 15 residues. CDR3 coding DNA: TGTGCCAGCAGTTTTGGACAGGATAGCTCCTACGAGCAGTACTTC. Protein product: CASSFGQDSSYEQYF.

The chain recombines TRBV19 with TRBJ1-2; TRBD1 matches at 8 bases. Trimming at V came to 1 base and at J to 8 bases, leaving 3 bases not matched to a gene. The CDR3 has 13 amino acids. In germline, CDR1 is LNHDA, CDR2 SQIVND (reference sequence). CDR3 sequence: CASSIAGGKGYTF. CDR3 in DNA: TGTGCCAGTAGTATAGCAGGGGGCAAGGGCTACACCTTC.

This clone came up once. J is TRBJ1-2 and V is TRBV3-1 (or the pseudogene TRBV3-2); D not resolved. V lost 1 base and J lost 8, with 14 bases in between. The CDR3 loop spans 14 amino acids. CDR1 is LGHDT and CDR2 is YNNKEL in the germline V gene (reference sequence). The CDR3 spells CASSQVVASGGYTF. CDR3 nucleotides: TGTGCCAGCAGCCAAGTTGTAGCCTCGGGGGGCTACACCTTC.

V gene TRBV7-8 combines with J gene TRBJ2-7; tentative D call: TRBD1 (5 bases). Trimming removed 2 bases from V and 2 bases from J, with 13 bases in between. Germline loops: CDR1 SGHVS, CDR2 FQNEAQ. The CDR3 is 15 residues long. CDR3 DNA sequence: TGTGCCAGCAGCTTAAGCAGGGCCCTAGCCTACGAGCAGTACTTC. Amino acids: CASSLSRALAYEQYF.

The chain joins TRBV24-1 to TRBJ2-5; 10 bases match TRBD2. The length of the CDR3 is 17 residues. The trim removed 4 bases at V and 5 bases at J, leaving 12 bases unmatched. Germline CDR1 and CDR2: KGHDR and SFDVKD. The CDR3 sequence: CATSDRPSSGSKETQYF. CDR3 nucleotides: TGTGCCACCAGTGACAGACCGTCTAGCGGGAGTAAGGAGACCCAGTACTTC.

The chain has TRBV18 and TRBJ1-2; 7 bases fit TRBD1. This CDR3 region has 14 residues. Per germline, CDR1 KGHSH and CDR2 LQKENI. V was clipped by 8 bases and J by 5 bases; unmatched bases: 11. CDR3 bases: TGTGCCAGCGCCGCCCAGGGGGTTACGTATGGCTACACCTTC. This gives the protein CASAAQGVTYGYTF. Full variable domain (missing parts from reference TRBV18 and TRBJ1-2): NAGVMQNPRHLVRRRGQEARLRCSPMKGHSHVYWYRQLPEEGLKFMVYLQKENIIDESGMPKERFSAEFPKEGPSILRIQQVVRGDSAAYFCASAAQGVTYGYTFGSGTRLTVV.

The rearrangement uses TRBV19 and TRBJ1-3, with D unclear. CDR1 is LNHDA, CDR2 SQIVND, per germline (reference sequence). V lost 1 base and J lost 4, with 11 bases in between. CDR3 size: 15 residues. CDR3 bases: TGTGCCAGTAGTATAGGATCCGGGAACGGAAACACCATATATTTT. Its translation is CASSIGSGNGNTIYF.

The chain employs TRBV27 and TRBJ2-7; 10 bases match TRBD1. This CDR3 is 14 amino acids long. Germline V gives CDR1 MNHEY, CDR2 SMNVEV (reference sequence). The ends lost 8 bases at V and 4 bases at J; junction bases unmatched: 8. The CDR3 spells CASGNPGQGYEQYF. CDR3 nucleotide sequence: TGTGCCAGCGGGAACCCGGGACAGGGGTACGAGCAGTACTTC.

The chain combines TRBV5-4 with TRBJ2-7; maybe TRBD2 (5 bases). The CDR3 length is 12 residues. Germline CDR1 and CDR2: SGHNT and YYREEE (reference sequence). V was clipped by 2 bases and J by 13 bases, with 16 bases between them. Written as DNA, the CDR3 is TGTGCCAGCAGCTTAGACGGGGTCCGCTCTTACTTC. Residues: CASSLDGVRSYF.